This passage covers 5 T cell receptor beta chains from one sample sequenced in a study of cytomegalovirus exposure and HLA in healthy donors. This PCR relied on a set of 60 Vbeta primers and 13 Jbeta primers. This table comes from immunoSEQ multiplex PCR, and its TCRdb copy is limited to in-frame clones, with some not included. The table includes 75,000 to 80,000 clones, about 70% detected once. Sequencing input: PBMCs. The receptors were sampled from a male donor in good health and CMV-seropositive.

This CDR3 reads CASSDRDRGTDTQYF. The CDR3 nucleotides are TGTGCCAGCAGCGACCGGGACAGGGGCACAGATACGCAGTATTTT. The chain combines TRBV9 with TRBJ2-3; 9 bases line up with TRBD1. CDR3 size: 15 residues. V lost 3 bases and J lost 1; bases outside the gene matches: 3. Germline V lookup: CDR1 SGDLS, CDR2 YYNGEE. Full variable domain (missing parts from reference TRBV9 and TRBJ2-3): DSGVTQTPKHLITATGQRVTLRCSPRSGDLSVYWYQQSLDQGLQFLIQYYNGEERAKGNILERFSAQQFPDLHSELNLSSLELGDSALYFCASSDRDRGTDTQYFGPGTRLTVL.

V and J are TRBV7-2 and TRBJ1-2; D is unclear. This CDR3 spans 15 amino acids. Germline values: CDR1 SGHTA, CDR2 FQGNSA. The ends were cut back, 7 bases at V and 2 bases at J, with 17 bases in the middle. CDR3 DNA sequence: TGTGCCAGCACCCCGGGGTACATTTCGAACTATGGCTACACCTTC. Encoded protein: CASTPGYISNYGYTF.

The sample holds a few counts of this clone. The rearrangement links TRBV10-3 to TRBJ1-4, with a possible D match to TRBD1 (5 bases). This CDR3 is built from 16 residues. Between the trimmed V and J ends, which lost 2 bases and 1 base, there was a span of 11 bases. From germline, CDR1 is ENHRY and CDR2 SYGVKD. CDR3 protein: CAISEDRMITNEKLFF. CDR3 sequence (DNA): TGTGCCATCAGTGAGGACAGAATGATAACTAATGAAAAACTGTTTTTT.

The chain carries TRBV7-3 and TRBJ2-1, with 7 bases aligning to TRBD2. Germline assignment: CDR1 SGHTA and CDR2 FQGTGA. The junction had 9 bases not matched to a gene; V was cut back by 5 bases and J by 5 bases. The length of the CDR3 is 15 residues. The CDR3 is CASSLGGTTNNEQFF. CDR3 DNA sequence: TGTGCCAGCAGCCTGGGGGGGACTACCAACAATGAGCAGTTCTTC.

The chain couples TRBV6-1 to TRBJ1-1; D is unclear. Trimming stripped 2 bases from V and 6 bases from J, with 13 bases between. The CDR3 runs 14 residues. Germline assignment: CDR1 MNHNS and CDR2 SASEGT. The DNA of the CDR3 is TGTGCCAGCAGTGAAATGGTGAGAGCTCCTGAAGCTTTCTTT. Encoded protein: CASSEMVRAPEAFF.